This TCR beta chain was identified during a study of blood T cell repertoires in COVID-19 (dated by TCRdb to about 2020). For the wider study: The collaborator samples originated in the United States, Italy and Spain and spanned the acute and convalescent phases of COVID-19. Where available, HLA class I and class II types were obtained from metadata supplied by the sample provider rather than from assay-based typing. The prospective study material was composed of cDNA or gDNA derived from T cells, B-cell-depleted T cells, or PBMCs. The repertoires were released in a freely available public database meant as a resource for research on the immune response to SARS-CoV-2. Deeply sampled blood TCRbeta repertoires from subjects exposed to, actively infected with, or recovered from COVID-19 were included in the dataset. The samples were drawn from the first 160 participants of the ongoing ImmuneRACE study and from 950 to 1,500 subjects provided by 6 global collaborators. A de-identified subject ID, COVID-19 status, age in years and sex were almost always included in the sample metadata.

On the study overall, not on this receptor specifically: How much clinical and demographic metadata was included differed by source and by participant, and the metadata was provided uncurated.

This clone is characterized as large (0.1 to 1%). What this receptor recognizes is not known. There are no base qualities to consult, and no much larger clone falls within one base. TCRbeta CDR3 regions were amplified from genomic DNA by means of the immunoSEQ Assay, a bias-controlled multiplex PCR. The authors' analysis ran thus. The number of nucleated cells in each sample was estimated from the amplification of reference gene primers within the assay. Sequence reads were collapsed and filtered to measure the absolute abundance of every unique TCRbeta CDR3 rearrangement. For each sample, productive Simpson clonality was calculated as the square root of Simpson's diversity index over productive rearrangements. Entries here come from immuneACCESS through TCRdb and include only in-frame sequences with V and J called. Some clones fail to appear in such tables; in the studies checked, an unresolved V gene covers under half of the shortfall, and the cause of the remainder is unknown. The V and J calls and clone size are taken from that table; D and trimming were inferred from the DNA. The sample data list about 15,000 clones, and about 69% of these were observed just once. Jointly, the top ten make up roughly an eighth of the sample.

Whole blood was collected in K2EDTA tubes by collaborating institutions according to the institutions' own protocols. For TCRbeta analysis, collaborators shipped samples as frozen whole blood, isolated PBMCs, or DNA extracted from either of those sample types. As encoded in the germline V gene, CDR1 is SGHDT while CDR2 is YYEEEE. Trimming takes 4 bases off V and 7 bases off J; junction bases not matched to a gene: 4. From the cysteine through the phenylalanine, the CDR3 covers 15 amino acids. CDR3 DNA only is kept here, 45 bases in frame from base 1. The chain joins TRBV5-6 to TRBJ1-6, and 11 junction bases match TRBD1. The specimen sequenced was peripheral blood. This sequence originates from a man in his fifties or sixties with acute or convalescent COVID-19. The CDR3 is CASSRGQGENSPLHF. The DNA sequence is given as TGTGCCAGCAGCAGGGGACAGGGGGAGAATTCACCCCTCCACTTT.